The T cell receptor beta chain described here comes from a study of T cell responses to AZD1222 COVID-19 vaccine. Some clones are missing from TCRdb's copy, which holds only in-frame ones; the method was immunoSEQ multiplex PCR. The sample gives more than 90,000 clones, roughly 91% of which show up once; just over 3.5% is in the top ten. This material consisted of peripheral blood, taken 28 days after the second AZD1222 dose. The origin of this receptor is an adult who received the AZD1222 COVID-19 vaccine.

The CDR3 nucleotides are TGTGCCAGCAGCCCCGTCGAGGGCGACTACAATGAGCAGTTCTTC. Encoded protein: CASSPVEGDYNEQFF. The V gene is TRBV7-7, the J gene TRBJ2-1, with TRBD2 as a possible D gene (5 bases). Trimming took 5 bases from V and 3 from J, leaving 14 bases between them. Germline CDR1 reads SSHAT; CDR2 reads FNYEAQ (reference sequence). This CDR3 has 15 residues. The full variable domain, completed using reference TRBV7-7 and TRBJ2-1, is GAGVSQSPRYKVTKRGQDVTLRCDPISSHATLYWYQQALGQGPEFLTYFNYEAQPDKSGLPSDRFSAERPEGSISTLTIQRTEQRDSAMYRCASSPVEGDYNEQFFGPGTRLTVL.